This T cell receptor (beta chain) was observed in a study of blood T cell repertoires in COVID-19. The CDR3 sequence is 18 residues long. Germline V gene lookup returns CDR1 SGDLS and CDR2 YYNGEE. Trimming took 3 bases from V and 0 from J; bases not matched to a gene: 8. The method was immunoSEQ multiplex PCR; TCRdb's version includes in-frame clones alone and lacks a portion of them. The table shows 300,000 to 400,000 clones, with approximately 85% occurring only once. The chain carries TRBV9 and TRBJ1-6; TRBD1 aligns across 8 bases. The sequence was collected from a human donor in a cohort sampled during active COVID-19. The sequenced sample consisted of peripheral blood. CDR3 DNA sequence: TGTGCCAGCAGCGAGGGACAGGCTAGAACCTCCTATAATTCACCCCTCCACTTT. This sequence encodes CASSEGQARTSYNSPLHF.